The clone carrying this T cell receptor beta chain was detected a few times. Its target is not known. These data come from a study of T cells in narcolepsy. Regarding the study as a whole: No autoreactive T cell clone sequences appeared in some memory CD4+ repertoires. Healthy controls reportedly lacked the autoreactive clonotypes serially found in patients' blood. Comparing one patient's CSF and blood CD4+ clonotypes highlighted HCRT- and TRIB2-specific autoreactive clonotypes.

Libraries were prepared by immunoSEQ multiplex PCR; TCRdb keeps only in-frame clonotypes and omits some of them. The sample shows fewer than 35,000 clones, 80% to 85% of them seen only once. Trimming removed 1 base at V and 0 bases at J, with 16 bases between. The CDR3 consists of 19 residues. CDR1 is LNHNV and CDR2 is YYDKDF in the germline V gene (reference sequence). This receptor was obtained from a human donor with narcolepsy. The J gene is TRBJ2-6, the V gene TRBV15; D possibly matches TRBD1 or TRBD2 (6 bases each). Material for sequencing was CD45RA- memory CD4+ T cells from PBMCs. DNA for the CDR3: TGTGCCACCAGCAGAGGGGGGGCTTGGGGGGCCTCTGGGGCCAACGTCCTGACTTTC. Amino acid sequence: CATSRGGAWGASGANVLTF.